This T cell receptor beta chain was retrieved from a study of blood T cell repertoires in COVID-19. Study background: The analysed material was cDNA or gDNA that came from T cells, B-cell-depleted T cells, or PBMCs.

Trimming took 4 bases from V and 1 from J; bases not matched to a gene: 2. The CDR3 sequence is 16 residues long. Germline V gives CDR1 SGHDT, CDR2 YYEEEE. Here immunoSEQ multiplex PCR was the method, and the copy in TCRdb shows in-frame clones only, minus some. Here the sample spans roughly 230,000 clones, 82% being singletons. Sequenced material: peripheral blood. V usage is TRBV5-6 and J usage is TRBJ2-2; 12 positions agree with TRBD2. The sequence came from a woman older than 75 with acute or convalescent COVID-19. The CDR3: CASSATSGGNTGELFF. The CDR3 nucleotides are TGTGCCAGCAGCGCGACTAGCGGGGGGAACACCGGGGAGCTGTTTTTT.